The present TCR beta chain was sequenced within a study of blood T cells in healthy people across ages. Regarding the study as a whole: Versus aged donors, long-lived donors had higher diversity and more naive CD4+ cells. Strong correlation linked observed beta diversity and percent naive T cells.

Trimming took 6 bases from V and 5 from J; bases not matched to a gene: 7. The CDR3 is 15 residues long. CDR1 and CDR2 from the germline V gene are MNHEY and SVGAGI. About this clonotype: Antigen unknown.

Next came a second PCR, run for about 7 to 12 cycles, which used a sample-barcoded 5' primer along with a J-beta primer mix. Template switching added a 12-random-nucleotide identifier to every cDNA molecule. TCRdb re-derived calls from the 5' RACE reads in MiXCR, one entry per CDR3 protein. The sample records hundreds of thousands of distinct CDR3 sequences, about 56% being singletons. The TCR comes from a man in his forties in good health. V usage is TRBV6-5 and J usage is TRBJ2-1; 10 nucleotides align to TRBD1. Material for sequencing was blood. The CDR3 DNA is TGTGCCAGCAGAATGACAGGGGGCTTCCACAATGAGCAGTTCTTC. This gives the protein CASRMTGGFHNEQFF.